A selection of T cell receptor beta chains follows, all from one sample in a study of T cells after yellow fever vaccination. Each CDR3 protein is one row after TCRdb ran MiXCR on the 5' RACE reads. Here the sample spans some 400,000 distinct CDR3 sequences, approximately 6% being singletons. Sample: PBMCs, taken 5 days after the yellow fever booster vaccination. The receptors were gathered from a young man who received the YFV17D yellow fever vaccine. Both conserved end residues are part of each CDR3. Each record gives: clone size, J gene, D gene, V gene, CDR3 length, CDR3 DNA, CDR3 protein. D genes are given only for firm matches. Clone size is stated in some rows and not others, as once, few, many or a class when expanded.

>few|TRBJ2-7|.|TRBV29-1|15
TGCAGCGTTGAACAGACTGACAGGAACTCCTACGAGCAGTACTTC
CSVEQTDRNSYEQYF
>.|TRBJ2-3|.|TRBV7-2|15
TGTGCCAGCAGCTTATCCCTACAGAGCACAGATACGCAGTATTTT
CASSLSLQSTDTQYF
>many|TRBJ1-2|TRBD1|TRBV28|13
TGTGCCAGCAGCATCGACAGGGACTATGGCTACACCTTC
CASSIDRDYGYTF
>.|TRBJ2-6|.|TRBV20-1|15
TGCAGTGCTGTCTTCAGAAGATCTGGGGCCAACGTCCTGACTTTC
CSAVFRRSGANVLTF
>many|TRBJ1-1|.|TRBV6-6|12
TGTGCCAGCAGCCAGGGTTTTGCTGAAGCTTTCTTT
CASSQGFAEAFF
>.|TRBJ1-6|TRBD1|TRBV20-1|16
TGCAGTGCTAGAGTCGCGGGACAGGCCACGAATTCACCCCTCCACTTT
CSARVAGQATNSPLHF
>few|TRBJ2-2|.|TRBV12-3/TRBV12-4|14
TGTGCCAGCAGGGAGACAGCGACCACCGGGGAGCTGTTTTTT
CASRETATTGELFF
>.|TRBJ2-1|TRBD2|TRBV27|15
TGTGCCAGCAGTCTCTCGGGACTAGCGGCGGAGGGGCAGTTCTTC
CASSLSGLAAEGQFF
>many|TRBJ2-7|TRBD1|TRBV5-1|15
TGCGCCAGCAGCAGCTCAGGGGGCCTTGGGAACGAGCAGTACTTC
CASSSSGGLGNEQYF
>few|TRBJ2-1|TRBD2|TRBV5-1|14
TGCGCCAGCGAGGAGACTAGCGGGATTAATGAGCAGTTCTTC
CASEETSGINEQFF
>few|TRBJ2-3|.|TRBV9|13
TGTGCCAGCAGCGCCAACGGGGGAGATACGCAGTATTTT
CASSANGGDTQYF
>.|TRBJ1-4|.|TRBV6-5|15
TGTGCCAGCAGTTACCGAGAAGCAACTAATGAAAAACTGTTTTTT
CASSYREATNEKLFF
>many|TRBJ2-5|TRBD2|TRBV12-3/TRBV12-4|15
TGTGCCAGCAGTTTCGGAGGGAGGGCCTCGGAGACCCAGTACTTC
CASSFGGRASETQYF
>few|TRBJ2-7|.|TRBV5-1|13
TGCGCCAGCATGGGGGACCGTACGGGCGAGCAGTACTTC
CASMGDRTGEQYF
>many|TRBJ2-7|TRBD2|TRBV20-1|15
TGCAGTGCTAGAGCCGGGACTAGCGGGTCGTACGAGCAGTACTTC
CSARAGTSGSYEQYF
>.|TRBJ2-2|.|TRBV10-1|10
TGCGGAGGGAGTACCGGGGAGCTGTTTTTT
CGGSTGELFF
>.|TRBJ2-3|.|TRBV7-9|15
TGTGCCAGCAGCCCCCTTTCCGGTGTTGCAGATACGCAGTATTTT
CASSPLSGVADTQYF
>few|TRBJ2-1|.|TRBV20-1|16
TGCAGTGCTAGAGCTTCAAGCACAGGGCGCTACAATGAGCAGTTCTTC
CSARASSTGRYNEQFF
>.|TRBJ2-2|.|TRBV7-2|14
TGTGCCAGCAGCACTACTTGGAACACCGGGGAGCTGTTTTTT
CASSTTWNTGELFF
>.|TRBJ2-5|TRBD1|TRBV6-5|16
TGTGCCAGCAGTTACACGGGGACAGGGACAGGAGAGACCCAGTACTTC
CASSYTGTGTGETQYF
>many|TRBJ2-2|.|TRBV7-1|22
TGTGCCAGCAGCTCAGGCAGGCACAGGACAATTCATCCAGTCCCGAACACCGGGGAGCTGTTTTTT
CASSSGRHRTIHPVPNTGELFF
>few|TRBJ2-7|.|TRBV20-1|16
TGCAGTGCTAGATTATCGGGAGACTCGTATTACTACGAGCAGTACTTC
CSARLSGDSYYYEQYF
>many|TRBJ2-1|TRBD2|TRBV12-5|17
TGTGCTAGTGGTTTGGGACGGACTAGCGGGAATGGCAATGAGCAGTTCTTC
CASGLGRTSGNGNEQFF
>.|TRBJ1-2|TRBD1|TRBV15|15
TGTGCCACCAGAAGAGTCGGGACAGGGGCCTATGGCTACACCTTC
CATRRVGTGAYGYTF
>many|TRBJ2-5|TRBD1|TRBV27|14
TGTGCCAGCAGTTTTAACAGGGGGTTAGAGACCCAGTACTTC
CASSFNRGLETQYF
>few|TRBJ1-5|.|TRBV6-6|12
TGTGCCAGCAGTTACGCAGACCAGCCCCAGCATTTT
CASSYADQPQHF
>.|TRBJ2-3|.|TRBV12-3/TRBV12-4|14
TGTGCCAGCAGTTCCGGACCAAACCATGATACGCAGTATTTT
CASSSGPNHDTQYF
>few|TRBJ2-1|.|TRBV6-2/TRBV6-3|16
TGTGCCAGCAGTGCCCAATACGGATTTGAGTACAATGAGCAGTTCTTC
CASSAQYGFEYNEQFF
>.|TRBJ1-3|.|TRBV3-1|15
TGTGCCAGCAGCCCCCCGGACAGCTCTGGAAACACCATATATTTT
CASSPPDSSGNTIYF
>many|TRBJ1-1|.|TRBV3-1|14
TGTGCCAGCAGCCAAGATATCCGCGGAGGTGAAGCTTTCTTT
CASSQDIRGGEAFF
>many|TRBJ2-1|.|TRBV7-3|13
TGTGCCAGCAGCATATCAGGGTGGGATGAGCAGTTCTTC
CASSISGWDEQFF
>few|TRBJ2-2|.|TRBV20-1|11
TGCAGTGCCCCTAGAACCGGGGAGCTGTTTTTT
CSAPRTGELFF
>few|TRBJ2-7|.|TRBV7-2|14
TGTGCCAGCCACCCGGGAAGGACCACCTACGAGCAGTACTTC
CASHPGRTTYEQYF
>.|TRBJ2-7|.|TRBV5-8|12
TGTACCAGCAGCTTTCTGCCGCTCGAGCAGTACTTC
CTSSFLPLEQYF
>few|TRBJ1-5|.|TRBV2|14
TGTGCCAGCACTCCTGACAGAGTCAATCAGCCCCAGCATTTT
CASTPDRVNQPQHF
>many|TRBJ2-7|.|TRBV7-2|14
TGTGCCAGCAGCTTAGTAGCGGTGACCTACGAGCAGTACTTC
CASSLVAVTYEQYF
>many|TRBJ2-5|TRBD1|TRBV6-5|16
TGTGCCAGCAGTTACGCCGGACAGGGCCGCAAGAGAACCCAGTACTTC
CASSYAGQGRKRTQYF